This T cell receptor (beta chain) was obtained from a study of identical twins (dated by TCRdb to about 2016). A note on the overall study: The study deep-sequenced TCR alpha and beta repertoires from monozygotic twins, unrelated adults of various ages and cord blood to test whether fetal clonotypes persist. Replicate twin experiments were performed at different times using different library preparation protocols to rule out contamination.

Here V drops 4 bases and J drops 1 base, and the junction holds 6 bases not matched to any gene. The CDR3 has 15 amino acids, counting the end cysteine and phenylalanine. Solely the CDR3 DNA is kept, with 45 bases framed from the first base. Taken from the germline V gene (reference sequence), the CDR1 and CDR2 loops are DFQATT and SNEGSKA. Points on this clonotype: Its cognate antigen has yet to be identified. No base qualities exist here, and no much larger clone lies one base off it.

Every donor was a healthy Caucasian. Three pairs of female monozygotic twins, all aged about 18 to 30 years, made up the twin cohort. RNA for TCR libraries was isolated from peripheral blood mononuclear cells. The library was prepared using 5' RACE. The reads were generated on an Illumina HiSeq 2000. Template switching added a universal primer binding site, and the final cDNA carried a unique molecular identifier that allowed TCR cDNA molecules to be counted accurately. Specific primers in the conserved constant-segment region were used to synthesize first-strand cDNA for the TCR alpha and beta chains. To control for contamination, every cDNA library was double barcoded, receiving both a SMART-Mk sample barcode and Illumina barcodes. TruSeq adapter sequences along with Illumina sample barcodes were introduced in two successive PCR steps. TCR alpha and beta cDNA libraries were sequenced on the Illumina HiSeq platform with custom primers. The original methods were these. Raw reads were processed with MiGEC to extract unique molecular identifiers, and MiXCR was used to determine CDR3 positions. For each individual, recombination models were inferred using an EM algorithm with the repgenHMM and IGoR tools. Shared clonotypes were analyzed with the tcR package in R, and sharing was normalized by the product of cloneset sizes. Out-of-frame nonproductive sequences were analyzed to study raw recombination free of thymic and clonal selection effects. TCRdb cleaned the public reads at Q25 with fastp, built clones with MiXCR and kept in-frame beta chains. Duplicate CDR3 protein sequences are folded into a single record with the most common DNA and genes. TCRdb's processing, not the authors' own work, is the source of the V and J calls. The sample records under 1 million distinct CDR3 sequences, 9% to 15% of which are singletons. Around 1.5% of the sample is taken by the ten largest.

Overall results and qualifications from the work: Conclusions relied on cross-sectional statistical analysis, since the same donors could not be followed over many years. Compared with coincidental sharing between unrelated individuals, an excess of low generation-probability sequences was observed among out-of-frame TCR alpha sequences shared between twins. In monozygotic twins, recombination models systematically underestimated out-of-frame TCR alpha sharing, but the models matched the sharing seen between unrelated individuals. Fewer insertions were carried by abundant cord blood beta clonotypes; a weaker similar trend was observed in young adult naive repertoires, while no such trend was observed in memory repertoires. Excess twin sharing in beta out-of-frame sequences was weaker because fewer shared sequences lowered the signal-to-noise ratio. Zero-insertion analyses could be partly confounded by invariant T cells such as MAIT and iNKT, though diverse VJ usage argued against such confounding for most clonotypes.

This same sample was also part of a study on yellow fever vaccine responses in identical twins. The second study's authors report: According to the authors, in identical twins the way T cells responded to vaccination appeared partly convergent and partly personalized. In identical twins, the study followed T cell clones that responded to the vaccine with precision.

Here the chain combines TRBV20-1 and TRBJ2-3, with TRBD2 matching 9 junction bases. The origin of this receptor is a woman under 30 in good health. Material for sequencing was PBMCs. The nucleotide sequence reads TGCAGTGCTACCACCGCTAGCGGGGGCACAGATACGCAGTATTTT. Its protein is CSATTASGGTDTQYF.